One sample yielded the 5 T cell receptor beta chains listed below, sequenced in a study of T cells in localized non-small cell lung cancer. Produced via immunoSEQ multiplex PCR; TCRdb's table is partial and in-frame only. The sample holds 55,000 to 80,000 clones; 84% are singletons and the top ten take 13%. The sample here was peripheral blood, taken before any cancer treatment. The receptors come from a female donor aged 60 or older with stage I lung adenocarcinoma.

The chain joins TRBV5-8 to TRBJ2-1; D not resolved. Germline-derived CDR1 and CDR2 are SGHTS and YDEGEE. The V gene lost 5 bases and the J gene lost 2 bases, with 17 bases spanning the gap. The CDR3 runs to 16 residues. The CDR3 bases are TGTGCCAGCAGTTTACGGGCCGGTCCGGCCTACAATGAGCAGTTCTTC. Protein product: CASSLRAGPAYNEQFF.

V is TRBV2 and J is TRBJ1-5; a weak D match, TRBD1 (6 bases). Germline V gives CDR1 SNHLY, CDR2 FYNNEI. The CDR3 is 15 amino acids. Deletions cut 8 bases from V and 0 bases from J, with 14 bases between. The CDR3 DNA sequence: TGTGCCAGCCCCGACGGGGGCTTTAGCAATCAGCCCCAGCATTTT. Its translation is CASPDGGFSNQPQHF.

The CDR3 sequence is CASRPGTPKNIQYF. The CDR3 DNA is TGTGCCAGCAGACCCGGGACCCCCAAAAACATTCAGTACTTC. The chain carries TRBV2 and TRBJ2-4; D possibly matches TRBD1 or TRBD2 (5 bases each). The V and J ends lost 6 bases and 2 bases respectively, with 11 bases between them. Germline values: CDR1 SNHLY, CDR2 FYNNEI. This CDR3 has 14 residues.

The rearrangement uses TRBV7-9 and TRBJ1-1, with 8 positions matching TRBD1. Germline V gene sequence: CDR1 SEHNR, CDR2 FQNEAQ (reference sequence). This CDR3 comprises 16 residues. The junction had 12 bases not matched to a gene; V was cut back by 1 base and J by 8 bases. The CDR3 nucleotides read TGTGCCAGCAGCTTAGGACCCCAGGGGGCGCTGGACGAAGCTTTCTTT. Translated, it gives CASSLGPQGALDEAFF.

This clone showed up just a few times. This same CDR3 is encoded by further DNA sequences in the sample. This chain links TRBV18 with TRBJ1-1; D is ambiguous. Germline CDR1 and CDR2: KGHSH and LQKENI. The CDR3 has 15 residues. The V end lost 1 base, the J end lost 0 bases, and 9 bases lay between the germline ends. The DNA of the CDR3 is TGTGCCAGCTCACCACTAGGACGGATGAACACTGAAGCTTTCTTT. It encodes CASSPLGRMNTEAFF.